The rows below give T cell receptor beta chains drawn from one sample of a study of blood T cell repertoires in COVID-19. TCRdb's table, derived via immunoSEQ multiplex PCR, lists solely in-frame clones and lacks some. This table holds about 430,000 clones, around 90% found once. The sequenced sample was peripheral blood. All receptors come from a young man with COVID-19, enrolled during active disease. Each CDR3 is given with its conserved first and last residue. The order of the fields is V gene, J gene, D gene, clone size, CDR3 DNA, CDR3 protein. A D gene is named only where the DNA matches it firmly. A clone size is listed for some rows: how often the clone was seen (once, few, many), or a class if it is expanded.

V: TRBV27
J: TRBJ2-2
D: .
size: .
DNA: TGTGCCAGCAGTCCAAAGACAGGAATTAACACCGGGGAGCTGTTTTTT
CDR3: CASSPKTGINTGELFF

V: TRBV6-5
J: TRBJ2-1
D: TRBD2
size: .
DNA: TGTGCCAGCAGCCTTCTAGCGGGAGGGTTTAGTGAGCAGTTCTTC
CDR3: CASSLLAGGFSEQFF

V: TRBV27
J: TRBJ2-7
D: TRBD1
size: .
DNA: TGTGCCAGCAAGAGCCGCGGTCAGGGGGTTTACGAGCAGTACTTC
CDR3: CASKSRGQGVYEQYF

V: TRBV5-5
J: TRBJ2-5
D: TRBD2
size: .
DNA: TGTGCCAGCAGCGGTGCCGGCGGGAGGGCCCGGGAGACCCAGTACTTC
CDR3: CASSGAGGRARETQYF

V: TRBV11-3
J: TRBJ2-3
D: TRBD2
size: .
DNA: TGTGCCAGCAGCCTTACTAGCGGGGGCACAGATACGCAGTATTTT
CDR3: CASSLTSGGTDTQYF

V: TRBV3-1/TRBV3-2
J: TRBJ2-5
D: TRBD2
size: .
DNA: TGTGCCAGCAGCCTTTCTCTAGCGGGAGGGCCTGGGGAGACCCAGTACTTC
CDR3: CASSLSLAGGPGETQYF

V: TRBV2
J: TRBJ2-1
D: TRBD1
size: .
DNA: TGTGCCAGCAGCCAACAGGGGGGCTCCTACAATGAGCAGTTCTTC
CDR3: CASSQQGGSYNEQFF

V: TRBV2
J: TRBJ2-7
D: TRBD2
size: once
DNA: TGTGCCAGCATAGCGGGAGGCCCGTCCTACGAGCAGTACTTC
CDR3: CASIAGGPSYEQYF

V: TRBV19
J: TRBJ1-1
D: .
size: .
DNA: TGTGCCAGTAGCCACCCGACGGGGGAGAGCACTGAAGCTTTCTTT
CDR3: CASSHPTGESTEAFF

V: TRBV29-1
J: TRBJ1-3
D: .
size: .
DNA: TGCAGCGTTTCTGAACTACAGGGTCGGTCTGGAAACACCATATATTTT
CDR3: CSVSELQGRSGNTIYF

V: TRBV10-2
J: TRBJ2-3
D: .
size: .
DNA: TGCGCCAGCAATGTTGTTGGCGGGGCGGGCACAGATACGCAGTATTTT
CDR3: CASNVVGGAGTDTQYF

V: TRBV6-4
J: TRBJ2-7
D: TRBD2
size: .
DNA: TGTGCCAGTGTCCCCCCTAGCGGGAACACCTACGAGCAGTACTTC
CDR3: CASVPPSGNTYEQYF

V: TRBV6-5
J: TRBJ1-5
D: .
size: .
DNA: TGTGCCAGCAGTTACTCCTTTAATAGCAATCAGCCCCAGCATTTT
CDR3: CASSYSFNSNQPQHF

V: TRBV12-3/TRBV12-4
J: TRBJ2-7
D: .
size: .
DNA: TGTGCCAGCAGTTCCGCGACGGGATACGAGCAGTACTTC
CDR3: CASSSATGYEQYF

V: TRBV28
J: TRBJ2-5
D: .
size: .
DNA: TGTGCCAAACCTCAGACAGAGACGATGGAGACCCAGTACTTC
CDR3: CAKPQTETMETQYF

V: TRBV19
J: TRBJ1-4
D: .
size: few
DNA: TGTGCCAGTAGCACAGGGTTTATTGAAAAACTGTTTTTT
CDR3: CASSTGFIEKLFF

V: TRBV5-1
J: TRBJ2-7
D: TRBD2
size: .
DNA: TGCGCCAGCAGCTTGGAGTCGGGGGGGACCTACGAGCAGTACTTC
CDR3: CASSLESGGTYEQYF

V: TRBV4-1
J: TRBJ1-2
D: TRBD1
size: .
DNA: TGCGCCAGCAGCCAAGTGCAGGGGGCGGCCTATGGCTACACCTTC
CDR3: CASSQVQGAAYGYTF

V: TRBV7-9
J: TRBJ2-5
D: .
size: .
DNA: TGTGCCAGCAGCTTAGCGGGGGCCCAGCAAGAGACCCAGTACTTC
CDR3: CASSLAGAQQETQYF

V: TRBV25-1
J: TRBJ2-1
D: TRBD1
size: .
DNA: TGTGCCAGCAGTGACCCGGGACAGGGGTTTTATGAGCAGTTCTTC
CDR3: CASSDPGQGFYEQFF

V: TRBV19
J: TRBJ1-2
D: .
size: .
DNA: TGTGCCAGTGAGGGCGGGGAGAACTATGGCTACACCTTC
CDR3: CASEGGENYGYTF

V: TRBV18
J: TRBJ2-5
D: .
size: .
DNA: TGTGCCAGCTCGTCAGGGTTTCAAGAGACCCAGTACTTC
CDR3: CASSSGFQETQYF

V: TRBV10-3
J: TRBJ2-5
D: TRBD2
size: .
DNA: TGTGCCACCAAGACTAGCGCGCAAGAGACCCAGTACTTC
CDR3: CATKTSAQETQYF

V: TRBV27
J: TRBJ2-7
D: .
size: .
DNA: TGTGCCAGCAGTTTAGACGGAGTAACCTACGAGCAGTACTTC
CDR3: CASSLDGVTYEQYF

V: TRBV12-3/TRBV12-4
J: TRBJ1-6
D: .
size: .
DNA: TGTGCCAGCAGTTTAGACGGGAGCTCACCCCTCCACTTT
CDR3: CASSLDGSSPLHF

V: TRBV23-1
J: TRBJ1-1
D: .
size: few
DNA: TGCGCCAGCAGTCCACCTGCGGGGTTCGTTAAAGTGAACACTGAAGCTTTCTTT
CDR3: CASSPPAGFVKVNTEAFF

V: TRBV18
J: TRBJ2-7
D: TRBD1
size: .
DNA: TGTGCCAGCTCACCAACCGGGACAGGGGGATCCGGGGAGCAGTACTTC
CDR3: CASSPTGTGGSGEQYF

V: TRBV14
J: TRBJ1-2
D: .
size: .
DNA: TGTGCCAGCAGCCCTGGAGATTATGGCTACACCTTC
CDR3: CASSPGDYGYTF

V: TRBV28
J: TRBJ1-6
D: TRBD1
size: .
DNA: TGTGCCAGCAGTTTAGCAGGGGGAGCCAATTCACCCCTCCACTTT
CDR3: CASSLAGGANSPLHF

V: TRBV7-3
J: TRBJ2-3
D: TRBD2
size: .
DNA: TGTGCCAGCAGTCTCCTAGCGGGAGGGACAGATACGCAGTATTTT
CDR3: CASSLLAGGTDTQYF

V: TRBV11-3
J: TRBJ2-7
D: .
size: few
DNA: TGTGCCAGCAGCTTAGGGAGCGTATTCCCCGAGCAGTACTTC
CDR3: CASSLGSVFPEQYF

V: TRBV11-2
J: TRBJ2-1
D: TRBD2
size: .
DNA: TGTGCCAGCAGCCACGGGACTAGCGGGGTTGCTTCCTACAATGAGCAGTTCTTC
CDR3: CASSHGTSGVASYNEQFF

V: TRBV7-9
J: TRBJ1-2
D: TRBD1
size: .
DNA: TGTGCCAGCAGCACCGGACAGGGAGGCTATGGCTACACCTTC
CDR3: CASSTGQGGYGYTF

V: TRBV11-3
J: TRBJ2-3
D: .
size: .
DNA: TGTGCCAGCAGCCCCACGGGAAAAGATACGCAGTATTTT
CDR3: CASSPTGKDTQYF

V: TRBV6-2/TRBV6-3
J: TRBJ1-1
D: TRBD1
size: once
DNA: TGTGCCAGCAGCCCTAGGACAGGGGGCAACACTGAAGCTTTCTTT
CDR3: CASSPRTGGNTEAFF

V: TRBV14
J: TRBJ2-1
D: .
size: .
DNA: TGTGCCAGCAGCCGAGAGGAGACAGGCTACAATGAGCAGTTCTTC
CDR3: CASSREETGYNEQFF

V: TRBV5-4
J: TRBJ2-2
D: TRBD2
size: .
DNA: TGTGCCAGCAGCTTGCCAGCGGGGGTTCCCGAAAGCGGGGAGCTGTTTTTT
CDR3: CASSLPAGVPESGELFF

V: TRBV11-3
J: TRBJ2-2
D: TRBD2
size: .
DNA: TGTGCCAGCAGCTTACCAAGACTAGCGGTCACCGGGGAGCTGTTTTTT
CDR3: CASSLPRLAVTGELFF

V: TRBV9
J: TRBJ2-7
D: TRBD2
size: .
DNA: TGTGCCAGCAGCTCAACTAGCGGGAGTCTCAACGAGCAGTACTTC
CDR3: CASSSTSGSLNEQYF

V: TRBV5-8
J: TRBJ2-6
D: .
size: .
DNA: TGTGCCAGCAGCTTCACAGGGGACTCCTCTGGGGCCAACGTCCTGACTTTC
CDR3: CASSFTGDSSGANVLTF

V: TRBV19
J: TRBJ2-1
D: TRBD2
size: .
DNA: TGTGCCAGTAGGTTTTTGGGACTAGCGGGAGAGTCAGGCCCTTACAATGAGCAGTTCTTC
CDR3: CASRFLGLAGESGPYNEQFF

V: TRBV19
J: TRBJ2-1
D: TRBD2
size: .
DNA: TGTGCCAGTAGTAGAGGTAGAGTGGCGGGAGGGCCGCATGAGCAGTTCTTC
CDR3: CASSRGRVAGGPHEQFF